This entry lists 16 T cell receptor beta chains sequenced from one sample in a study of shared clonotypes between healthy human individuals. Assay used: immunoSEQ multiplex PCR; TCRdb lists only in-frame clones, some missing. The table includes about 1,900,000 clones, over 85% detected once. The naive CD8 population came from CD45RO-negative cells selected for CCR7, without terminally differentiated effector memory CD45RA+ cells. The sequenced sample was naive CD8+ T cells sorted from blood. These receptors were obtained from a young man in good health.

This clone appeared a single time. The chain carries TRBV27 and TRBJ1-5; D not resolved. Trimming took 5 bases from V and 5 from J, leaving 16 bases between them. Germline lookup yields CDR1 MNHEY and CDR2 SMNVEV (reference sequence). This CDR3 comprises 15 residues. CDR3 DNA: TGTGCCAGCAGTACCGGTCGTGGTGGCGATCAGCCCCAGCATTTT. It encodes CASSTGRGGDQPQHF.

The rearrangement uses TRBV6-4 and TRBJ1-6, with D maybe TRBD1 (5 bases). The V gene lost 6 bases and the J gene lost 4 bases, with 19 bases spanning the gap. The CDR3 spans 17 residues. CDR1 is MRHNA, CDR2 SNTAGT, per germline. CDR3 loop: CASSGTGQDHYNSPLHF. The CDR3, as DNA: TGTGCCAGCAGCGGGACGGGGCAGGACCATTATAATTCACCCCTCCACTTT.

The chain joins TRBV4-3 to TRBJ2-7; 13 positions agree with TRBD2. CDR1 is LGHNA and CDR2 is YSLEER in the germline V gene. After removal of 0 bases from V and 5 bases from J, the junction contained 7 bases not matched to a gene. This CDR3 has 17 residues. Here the CDR3 DNA reads TGCGCCAGCAGCCAAGACCCAGGACTAGCGGGAGTGGACGAGCAGTACTTC. This gives the protein CASSQDPGLAGVDEQYF.

The chain is built from TRBV28 and TRBJ2-1, with a weak D call TRBD2 (7 bases). CDR1 and CDR2 from the germline V gene are MDHEN and SYDVKM. This CDR3 is built from 14 residues. V lost 4 bases, J lost 8 bases, and 15 bases lay in between. The CDR3 DNA follows: TGTGCCAGCAGTTGGAGGGGGGGCCAGGATGAGCAGTTCTTC. It encodes CASSWRGGQDEQFF.

V usage is TRBV5-4 and J usage is TRBJ2-2; 12 bases agree with TRBD2. The CDR3 loop spans 18 amino acids. Germline V gene lookup returns CDR1 SGHNT and CDR2 YYREEE (reference sequence). V gave up 3 bases and J gave up 4 bases; unmatched junction bases: 10. DNA for the CDR3: TGTGCCAGCAGCTCCGGACTAGCGGGACCCGCGTTCACCGGGGAGCTGTTTTTT. This encodes CASSSGLAGPAFTGELFF.

The chain couples TRBV6-1 to TRBJ2-7; 8 nucleotides line up with TRBD1. This CDR3 is built from 13 residues. Germline V CDR1 and CDR2: MNHNS, SASEGT. Trimming cost V 6 bases and J 4 bases; bases outside gene matches: 5. The CDR3 coding sequence is TGTGCCAGCAGGTCCAGGGGGCAGTACGAGCAGTACTTC. Translated: CASRSRGQYEQYF.

The CDR3 region has the DNA TGCGCCAGCAGCCAAGAAACAGGGCCCGAAAAACTGTTTTTT. It specifies CASSQETGPEKLFF. V gene TRBV4-3 combines with J gene TRBJ1-4, with a weak D call TRBD1 (6 bases). CDR1 LGHNA and CDR2 YSLEER come from the germline V gene. V was trimmed by 0 bases and J by 8 bases, leaving 10 bases between them. The CDR3 spans 14 residues.

The CDR3 nucleotides are TGTGCCAGCAGCTTGGATCCCAGCGGGAGGCCCACGAGGGAGACCCAGTACTTC. Protein product: CASSLDPSGRPTRETQYF. The chain employs TRBV5-5 and TRBJ2-5, with 9 positions matching TRBD2. Per germline, CDR1 SGHKS and CDR2 YYEKEE (reference sequence). Unmatched junction bases numbered 14, after V lost 0 bases and J lost 5 bases. The CDR3 consists of 18 residues. The whole variable domain, remainder taken from reference TRBV5-5 and TRBJ2-5, is DAGVTQSPTHLIKTRGQQVTLRCSPISGHKSVSWYQQVLGQGPQFIFQYYEKEERGRGNFPDRFSARQFPNYSSELNVNALLLGDSALYLCASSLDPSGRPTRETQYFGPGTRLLVL.

The rearrangement joins TRBV10-2 to TRBJ1-1, with D possibly matching TRBD1 (6 bases). Germline-derived CDR1 and CDR2 are WSHSY and SAAADI. This CDR3 is 11 amino acids long. V was pared by 8 bases and J by 11 bases, with 15 bases between. CDR3 region: CASSEGGQAFF. CDR3 sequence (DNA): TGCGCCAGCTCAGAGGGGGGTCAGGCTTTCTTT.

This chain connects TRBV4-3 to TRBJ2-3; D gene uncertain. V lost 0 bases and J lost 4, with 14 bases in between. The germline V gene encodes CDR1 LGHNA and CDR2 YSLEER. This CDR3 has 16 residues. CDR3 residues: CASSQDPADSPDTQYF. The CDR3 nucleotides are TGCGCCAGCAGCCAAGACCCAGCCGACTCCCCAGATACGCAGTATTTT.

V and J are TRBV6-6 and TRBJ2-1; 10 nucleotides match TRBD2. This CDR3 has 16 amino acids. Germline CDR1 and CDR2: MNHNY and SVGAGI (reference sequence). V dropped 4 bases and J dropped 4; count of bases not matched to a gene: 7. The CDR3 loop is CASSSTTSGVYNEQFF. CDR3 sequence (DNA): TGTGCCAGCAGTTCCACCACTAGCGGGGTATACAATGAGCAGTTCTTC.

This rearrangement joins TRBV7-2 to TRBJ2-5, with a possible D match to TRBD2 (6 bases). The CDR3 spans 14 residues. Looked up from germline, CDR1 is SGHTA and CDR2 is FQGNSA. Trimming took off 4 bases at V and 2 bases at J, with 11 bases between the two ends. The CDR3 nucleotides read TGTGCCAGCAGCTCGGTGGGGGGACAAGAGACCCAGTACTTC. Translated, it gives CASSSVGGQETQYF.

The J gene is TRBJ2-7, the V gene TRBV21-1; the D call in the table, TRBD2, was not verified against the DNA. TRBV21-1 is tagged as a pseudogene. The CDR3 length is 17 residues. The CDR3 loop is CASSTFVGTTRGDEQYF. Here the CDR3 DNA reads TGTGCCAGCAGCACCTTCGTTGGAACTACCCGGGGAGACGAGCAGTACTTC.

Points on this clone: Other nucleotide sequences from this sample produce the same CDR3. The CDR3 nucleotides read TGTGCCAGCAGCCCCGGAGTTAGGTACGAGCAGTACTTC. Residues: CASSPGVRYEQYF. The chain joins TRBV7-9 to TRBJ2-7; D gene unclear. There are 13 residues in the CDR3. In germline, CDR1 is SEHNR, CDR2 FQNEAQ (reference sequence). Trimming cost V 5 bases and J 4 bases, with 12 bases left between them.

The chain joins TRBV27 to TRBJ1-1, with a possible D match to TRBD1 (6 bases). Germline V CDR1 and CDR2: MNHEY, SMNVEV (reference sequence). V shed 2 bases and J shed 5 bases, with 12 bases lying between them. This CDR3 is 14 amino acids long. The CDR3 loop is CASSLEEGGTEAFF. CDR3 coding DNA: TGTGCCAGCAGTTTAGAGGAGGGGGGGACTGAAGCTTTCTTT.

This chain connects TRBV6-5 to TRBJ2-2; tentatively, D is TRBD1 (5 bases). Germline V gene lookup returns CDR1 MNHEY and CDR2 SVGAGI. This CDR3 is built from 15 residues. V was pared by 0 bases and J by 6 bases, with 11 bases between. In DNA, the CDR3 is TGTGCCAGCAGTTACTCGCAGGGATGGGCCGGGGAGCTGTTTTTT. Translated, it gives CASSYSQGWAGELFF.